Following are 10 T cell receptor beta chains from one sample sequenced in a study of tumor and adjacent non-tumor tissue in lung cancer. Three rounds of nested PCR, following a modified ARM-PCR protocol, produced the TCRbeta library. TCRdb ran MiXCR on the multiplex PCR reads and lists one entry per CDR3 protein. This table has about 110,000 distinct CDR3 sequences, 84% appearing once. This sample's RNA came from whole unsorted tissue. Sequenced input: lung tumor tissue. The receptors were gathered from a man between 65 and 85 years old with non-small cell lung cancer.

This clonotype appeared many times. This sequence joins TRBV20-1 and TRBJ2-1, with TRBD2 matching over 11 bases. The CDR3 extends over 15 amino acids. V lost 5 bases to trimming and J lost 6 bases; unmatched junction nucleotides: 9. Germline V gives CDR1 DFQATT, CDR2 SNEGSKA (reference sequence). The CDR3 protein is CSAEAGTSGSNEQFF. The CDR3 DNA reads TGCAGTGCTGAAGCCGGGACTAGCGGCTCCAATGAGCAGTTCTTC.

In the case of this clonotype: The junction and the germline gene differ at one end; a read error may be behind it. The chain uses TRBV4-2 and TRBJ2-7; D is tentatively TRBD1 or TRBD2 (5 bases each). The CDR3 consists of 16 residues. The germline gives CDR1 LGHNA, CDR2 YNFKEQ. CDR3 residues: CASSQDWGTASYERYF. The CDR3, as DNA: TGTGCCAGCAGCCAAGATTGGGGGACGGCCTCCTACGAGCGGTATTTC.

Note on this clonotype: As the CDR3 is not closed by the conserved phenylalanine or tryptophan, this likely results from a read error. The chain couples TRBV12-3 or TRBV12-4 to TRBJ2-5; D is undetermined. V shed 6 bases and J shed 7 bases, with 12 bases lying between them. The CDR3 sequence is 12 residues long. CDR3 protein: CASSLDLRTQYS. For the CDR3, the DNA is TGTGCCAGCAGCCTGGATTTAAGGACCCAGTACTCC.

Points on this clonotype: One end of the junction is discordant with germline, which a read error may explain. This rearrangement joins TRBV2 to TRBJ1-1; TRBD1 might be the D (6 bases). CDR3 size: 14 residues. Germline V gene data show CDR1 as SNHLY and CDR2 as FYNNEI. CDR3 DNA: TGTGCAAGCAGTGAAGTCAGGGGCAGGACTGAAACTTTCTTT. This sequence encodes CASSEVRGRTETFF.

Worth noting for this clonotype: A junction boundary mismatches the germline segment, possibly from a read error. The chain carries TRBV29-1 and TRBJ1-2; D unresolved. The CDR3 runs 11 residues. The germline CDR1 and CDR2 sequences are SQVTM and ANQGSEA. CDR3: CSVTSKYGYTF. The CDR3, as DNA: TGCAGCGTGACATCTAAATATGGCTACACCTTC.

The J gene is TRBJ2-2, the V gene TRBV7-3; possibly TRBD2 for D (5 bases). V lost 5 bases to trimming and J lost 9 bases, with 19 bases between them. CDR1 and CDR2 (germline): SGHTA, FQGTGA. CDR3 length: 15 residues. CDR3 residues: CASSNARARHRELFF. The CDR3 coding sequence is TGTGCCAGCAGCAATGCGCGGGCGCGACACAGGGAGCTGTTTTTT.

For this clonotype: The junction departs from the called germline gene at one end, perhaps through a read error. The chain links TRBV29-1 to TRBJ2-7; 7 bases are a match to TRBD1. CDR1 is SQVTM, CDR2 ANQGSEA, per germline. The CDR3 has 15 residues. The CDR3 nucleotides are TGTAGCGCCGCCACCGGAAGGGGGCTACGGGACGAGCAGTGCTTC. Translating it yields CSAATGRGLRDEQCF.

With regard to this clonotype: This likely comes from a read error, as the CDR3 has no conserved phenylalanine or tryptophan at its end. The rearrangement links TRBV6-1 to TRBJ1-6, with TRBD1 matching over 7 bases. Germline CDR1 is MNHNS and CDR2 is SASEGT. The V gene end was trimmed by 10 bases and the J gene end by 13 bases; junction bases not matched to a gene: 19. This CDR3 region has 15 residues. The CDR3 is CANTDATGSPGPLHS. CDR3 DNA sequence: TGTGCCAACACCGACGCGACAGGGTCGCCCGGGCCCCTCCACTCT.

Details on this clonotype: A read error may produce the germline difference seen at one junction end. The chain recombines TRBV5-6 with TRBJ2-7; D unclear. The CDR3 is 11 residues long. Germline values: CDR1 SGHDT, CDR2 YYEEEE. CDR3 sequence reads: CTSSAFYEQYF. The CDR3, as DNA: TGTACCAGCAGCGCCTTCTACGAGCAATACTTC. The whole variable domain, remainder taken from reference TRBV5-6 and TRBJ2-7, is DAGVTQSPTHLIKTRGQQVTLRCSPKSGHDTVSWYQQALGQGPQFIFQYYEEEERQRGNFPDRFSGHQFPNYSSELNVNALLLGDSALYLCTSSAFYEQYFGPGTRLTVT.

Of note for this clonotype: One junction end disagrees with the germline gene, perhaps due to a read error. The gene calls are TRBV11-2 and TRBJ2-1, with D tentatively TRBD2 (6 bases). The CDR3 has 18 amino acids. Germline V gene data show CDR1 as SGHAT and CDR2 as FQNNGV. The CDR3 DNA reads as TGTGGCAGCAGCTTACATGTGTGGGACTGGACCTCCTACAATGTGCAGTTCTTC. Translated: CGSSLHVWDWTSYNVQFF. The full variable domain, completed using reference TRBV11-2 and TRBJ2-1, is EAGVAQSPRYKIIEKRQSVAFWCNPISGHATLYWYQQILGQGPKLLIQFQNNGVVDDSQLPKDRFSAERLKGVDSTLKIQPAKLEDSAVYLCGSSLHVWDWTSYNVQFFGPGTRLTVL.